This T cell receptor (beta chain) appears in the sequencing data of a study of T-cell memory formation after mild COVID-19. Study-level findings and limits: Memory sampled before infection contained some responding clones, suggesting cross-reactive memory joined. CD4/CD8 balance characterized clones contracting day 15 to 85, and CD4+ skew characterized later expanders.

Note on this clonotype: Its antigen is unidentified.

CDR1 is DFQATT, CDR2 SNEGSKA, per germline (reference sequence). V lost 0 bases to trimming and J lost 10 bases; unmatched junction nucleotides: 10. The CDR3 contains 16 residues. TCRdb recomputed calls from the 5' RACE reads with MiXCR, one row per CDR3 protein. The repertoire holds 380,000 or so distinct CDR3 sequences, with approximately 15% as singletons. The V and J genes are TRBV20-1 and TRBJ1-6; 9 bases match TRBD1. Sequenced input: PBMCs or a T cell subset sorted from them (not recorded which). The TCR sequence derives from a man aged 18 to 29 who had mild COVID-19 (a few samples of this study predate the infection). Cell type and time point are not known. DNA for the CDR3: TGCAGTGCTAGAGATCTTGAGGGACAGGGAAGCTCACCCCTCCACTTT. It is translated as CSARDLEGQGSSPLHF.